A single sample gave rise to the 4 T cell receptor beta chains below, sequenced in a study of cytomegalovirus exposure and HLA in healthy donors. PCR was performed using 60 Vbeta and 13 Jbeta primers. Clones were read by immunoSEQ multiplex PCR, and TCRdb kept only the in-frame ones, dropping some. The table has under 150,000 clones, more than 70% seen once. Sequenced: PBMCs. The origin of the receptors is a male donor in good health and CMV-seropositive.

The sample holds one count of this clone. This chain connects TRBV6-5 to TRBJ2-4; perhaps TRBD1 as D (5 bases). There are 13 residues in the CDR3. Germline CDR1 is MNHEY and CDR2 is SVGAGI. Trimming left V 6 bases short and J 4 bases short, with 10 bases between. For the CDR3, the DNA is TGTGCCAGCAGCCTGACAGAAAAAAACATTCAGTACTTC. This gives the protein CASSLTEKNIQYF.

The rearrangement links TRBV7-3 to TRBJ2-3; D gene uncertain. Germline lookup yields CDR1 SGHTA and CDR2 FQGTGA. Between the trimmed V and J ends, which lost 1 base and 3 bases, there was a span of 14 bases. This CDR3 spans 16 amino acids. CDR3 residues: CASSLSWPNITDTQYF. CDR3 bases: TGTGCCAGCAGCTTAAGTTGGCCCAACATTACAGATACGCAGTATTTT.

The chain couples TRBV5-4 to TRBJ1-4; TRBD1 agrees at 9 bases. Per the germline V gene, CDR1 is SGHNT and CDR2 is YYREEE (reference sequence). This CDR3 is 14 amino acids long. The junction had 4 bases not matched to a gene; V was cut back by 2 bases and J by 8 bases. CDR3 sequence: CASSFGDRVEKLFF. CDR3 coding DNA: TGTGCCAGCAGCTTCGGGGACAGGGTCGAAAAACTGTTTTTT.

The chain recombines TRBV23-1 with TRBJ2-3; 7 bases fit TRBD1. TRBV23-1 is an open reading frame whose function is uncertain. J gave up 5 bases and V 0 bases, and 17 bases lay outside the gene matches. The length of the CDR3 is 19 residues. CDR3: CASSQSEGVGDSEEDTQYF. DNA of the CDR3: TGCGCCAGCAGTCAATCTGAGGGGGTCGGGGACAGTGAGGAAGATACGCAGTATTTT.